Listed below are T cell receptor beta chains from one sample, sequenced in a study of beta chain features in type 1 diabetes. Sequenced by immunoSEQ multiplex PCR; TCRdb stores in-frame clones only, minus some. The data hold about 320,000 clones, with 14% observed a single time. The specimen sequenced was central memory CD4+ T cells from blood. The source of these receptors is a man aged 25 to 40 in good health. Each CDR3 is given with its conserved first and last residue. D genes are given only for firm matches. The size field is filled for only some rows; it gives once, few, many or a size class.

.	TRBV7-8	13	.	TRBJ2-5	TGTGCCAGCAGCTTAGGGATATCATCGACCCAGTACTTC	CASSLGISSTQYF
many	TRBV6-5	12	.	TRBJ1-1	TGTGCCAGCAGTTCCTCCACAGGGTTTGCTTTCTTT	CASSSSTGFAFF
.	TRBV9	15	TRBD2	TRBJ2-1	TGTGCCAGCAGCCCCCCAGGACTAGCGTGGAATGAGCAGTTCTTC	CASSPPGLAWNEQFF
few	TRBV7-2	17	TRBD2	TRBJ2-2	TGTGCCAGCAGCTGGGGGACTAGCGGGAGTAATGTCGGGGAGCTGTTTTTT	CASSWGTSGSNVGELFF
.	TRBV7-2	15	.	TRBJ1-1	TGTGCCAGCAGCACCCGGATGGGCAAGGGCAATGAAGCTTTCTTT	CASSTRMGKGNEAFF
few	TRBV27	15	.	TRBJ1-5	TGTGCCAGCAGTTTATTCGGCCGGAACAATCAGCCCCAGCATTTT	CASSLFGRNNQPQHF
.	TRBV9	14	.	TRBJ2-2	TGTGCCAGCAGCGAGGGACTTTACACCGGGGAGCTGTTTTTT	CASSEGLYTGELFF
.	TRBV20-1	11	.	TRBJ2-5	TGCAGTGCTCGGGCCGAAGAGACCCAGTACTTC	CSARAEETQYF
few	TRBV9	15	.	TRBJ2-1	TGTGCCAGCAGCGTTTCCGGGCGAGGGTATAATGAGCAGTTCTTC	CASSVSGRGYNEQFF
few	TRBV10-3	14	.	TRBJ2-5	TGTGCCATCAGGATGGGACTGAGGGGTGAGACCCAGTACTTC	CAIRMGLRGETQYF
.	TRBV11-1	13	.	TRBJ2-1	TGTGCCAGCAGCGGACCAACAATGCAAGAGCAGTTCTTC	CASSGPTMQEQFF
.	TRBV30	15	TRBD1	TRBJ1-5	TGTGCCTGGAGCCGGACAGGGGGTGGTGGTCAGCCCCAGCATTTT	CAWSRTGGGGQPQHF
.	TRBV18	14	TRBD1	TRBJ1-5	TGTGCCAGCACATTAGGGACAGCGAATCAGCCCCAGCATTTT	CASTLGTANQPQHF
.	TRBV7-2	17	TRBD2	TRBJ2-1	TGTGCCAGCAGCTTAGTAGGGGGGACTAGCGGCAACAATGAGCAGTTCTTC	CASSLVGGTSGNNEQFF
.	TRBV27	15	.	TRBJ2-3	TGTGCCAGCAGTTTGCAGCCGGGGGGCACAGATACGCAGTATTTT	CASSLQPGGTDTQYF
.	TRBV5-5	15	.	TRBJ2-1	TGTGCCAGCAGCTTTGGCTTAAGCTCCTACAATGAGCAGTTCTTC	CASSFGLSSYNEQFF
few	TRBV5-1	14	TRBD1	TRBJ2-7	TGCGCCAGCAGCTTCGAAGGACAGGGCTACGAGCAGTACTTC	CASSFEGQGYEQYF
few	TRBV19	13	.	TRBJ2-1	TGTGCCAGTCGGTCAGGGGTTTTAGATGAGCAGTTCTTC	CASRSGVLDEQFF
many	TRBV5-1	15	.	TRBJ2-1	TGCGCCAGCAGCTTGGAGGGGACGGATTACAATGAGCAGTTCTTC	CASSLEGTDYNEQFF
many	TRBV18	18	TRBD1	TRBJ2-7	TGTGCCAGCTCAAAGGGCCCCACCACCGGGACAGGGGTTTTCGAGCAGTACTTC	CASSKGPTTGTGVFEQYF
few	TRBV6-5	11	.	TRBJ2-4	TGTGCCAGCAGTTACTCGGGAGTGCAGTACTTC	CASSYSGVQYF
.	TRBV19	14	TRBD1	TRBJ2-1	TGTGCCAGTAGTCAACAGGGGATTTACAATGAGCAGTTCTTC	CASSQQGIYNEQFF
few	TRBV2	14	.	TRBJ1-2	TGTGCCAGCAGGCCCCCCGACGGAAACTATGGCTACACCTTC	CASRPPDGNYGYTF